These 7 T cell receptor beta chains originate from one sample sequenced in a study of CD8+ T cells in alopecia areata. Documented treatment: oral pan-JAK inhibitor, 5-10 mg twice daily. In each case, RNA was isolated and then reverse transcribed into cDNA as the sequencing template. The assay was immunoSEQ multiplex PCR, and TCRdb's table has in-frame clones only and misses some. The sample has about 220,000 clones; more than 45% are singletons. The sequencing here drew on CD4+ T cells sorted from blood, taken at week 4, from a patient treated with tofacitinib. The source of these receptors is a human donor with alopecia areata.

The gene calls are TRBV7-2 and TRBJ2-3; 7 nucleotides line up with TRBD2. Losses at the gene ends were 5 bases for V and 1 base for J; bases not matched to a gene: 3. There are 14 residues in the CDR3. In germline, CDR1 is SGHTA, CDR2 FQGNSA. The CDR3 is CASSRRGGTDTQYF. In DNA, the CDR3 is TGTGCCAGCAGCCGCCGGGGGGGCACAGATACGCAGTATTTT.

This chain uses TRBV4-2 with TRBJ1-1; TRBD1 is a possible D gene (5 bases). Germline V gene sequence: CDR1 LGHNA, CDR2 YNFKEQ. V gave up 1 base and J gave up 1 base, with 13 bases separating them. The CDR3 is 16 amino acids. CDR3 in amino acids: CASSQVLTVRNTEAFF. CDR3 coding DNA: TGTGCCAGCAGCCAAGTCCTGACAGTCAGGAACACTGAAGCTTTCTTT.

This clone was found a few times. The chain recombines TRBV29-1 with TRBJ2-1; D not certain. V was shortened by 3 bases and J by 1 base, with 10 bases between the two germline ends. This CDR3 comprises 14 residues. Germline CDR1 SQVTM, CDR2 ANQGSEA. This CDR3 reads CSVDPERSYNEQFF. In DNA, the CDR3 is TGCAGCGTTGATCCAGAGAGGTCCTACAATGAGCAGTTCTTC.

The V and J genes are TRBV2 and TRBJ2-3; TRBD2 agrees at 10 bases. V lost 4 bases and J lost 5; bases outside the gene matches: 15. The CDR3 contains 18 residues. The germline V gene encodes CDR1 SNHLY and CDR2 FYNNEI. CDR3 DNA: TGTGCCAGCAGTGGTCCTAGCGGGGGCCCCAATCGCATAGATACGCAGTATTTT. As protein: CASSGPSGGPNRIDTQYF.

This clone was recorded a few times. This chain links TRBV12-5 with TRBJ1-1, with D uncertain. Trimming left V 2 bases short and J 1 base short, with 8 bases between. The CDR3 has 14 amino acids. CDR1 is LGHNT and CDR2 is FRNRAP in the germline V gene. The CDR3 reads CASGLPPENTEAFF. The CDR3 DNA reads TGTGCTAGTGGTTTGCCACCTGAGAACACTGAAGCTTTCTTT.

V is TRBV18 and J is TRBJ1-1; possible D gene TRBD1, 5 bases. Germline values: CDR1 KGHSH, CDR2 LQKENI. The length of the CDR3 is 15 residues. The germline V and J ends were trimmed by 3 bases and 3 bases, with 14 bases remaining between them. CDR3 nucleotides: TGTGCCAGCTCACCTTGGGGGAGGTTGGACACTGAAGCTTTCTTT. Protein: CASSPWGRLDTEAFF.

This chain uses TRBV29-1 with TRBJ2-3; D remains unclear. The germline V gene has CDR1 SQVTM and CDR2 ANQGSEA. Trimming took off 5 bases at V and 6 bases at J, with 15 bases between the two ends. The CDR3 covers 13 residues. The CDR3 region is CSVPLLGQDTQYF. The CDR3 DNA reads TGCAGCGTTCCGTTACTCGGGCAGGATACGCAGTATTTT.